Included here is one T cell receptor beta chain sequence, with context. The source of the sample is a study of shared clonotypes between healthy human individuals. V shed 4 bases and J shed 11 bases, with 14 bases lying between them. Germline V gene lookup returns CDR1 KGHSY and CDR2 FQNENV. The CDR3 contains 12 residues. Some clones are missing from TCRdb's copy, which holds only in-frame ones; the method was immunoSEQ multiplex PCR. The sample contains 2 million to 3 million clones, approximately 93% of which appear only once. The rearrangement links TRBV16 to TRBJ1-1; D unresolved. Sequenced material: naive CD4+ T cells from PBMCs. Regarding subset: CD45RA+ positively selected. The TCR comes from a man younger than 35 in good health. Some clones in this sample may be carry-over from other donors' samples. The CDR3 coding sequence is TGTGCCAGCAGCCTCACCCCCCCTGGGGCTTTCTTT. This sequence encodes CASSLTPPGAFF.